Shown below are 23 T cell receptor beta chains from a single sample sequenced in a study of prognosis after radiotherapy for stage I lung cancer. Genomic DNA was the source, and TCR beta CDR3 was amplified from it by two-round multiplex PCR. Specific primers for each TRBV and TRBJ gene were what first-round PCR used. MiXCR, run by TCRdb on the multiplex PCR reads, gives a single entry per CDR3 protein. The sample lists 23,000 or so distinct CDR3 sequences, roughly 35% occurring once. The starting material was PBMCs, obtained before or after stereotactic body radiation therapy (not recorded which). The receptor set was obtained from a donor of 50 years or more with non-small cell lung cancer.

This clonotype was seen a handful of times. The V and J genes are TRBV27 and TRBJ1-1; D remains ambiguous. The CDR3 spans 13 residues. Germline V gene sequence: CDR1 MNHEY, CDR2 SMNVEV (reference sequence). The germline V and J ends were trimmed by 3 bases and 0 bases, with 5 bases remaining between them. The CDR3 DNA reads as TGTGCCAGCAGTTTGACGGTGAACACTGAAGCTTTCTTT. As protein: CASSLTVNTEAFF.

The rearrangement joins TRBV20-1 to TRBJ1-2; D gene uncertain. The V gene lost 3 bases and the J gene lost 4 bases, with 9 bases spanning the gap. CDR1 and CDR2 (germline): DFQATT, SNEGSKA (reference sequence). The CDR3 has 12 residues. CDR3 sequence: CSASLDFYGYTF. As DNA, the CDR3 is TGCAGTGCTAGTCTCGACTTCTATGGCTACACCTTC.

This clonotype was counted once. The chain uses TRBV20-1 and TRBJ2-3, with D perhaps TRBD1 (5 bases). Trimming shortened V by 3 bases and J by 4 bases, and 23 bases separated the two germline ends. The germline CDR1 and CDR2 sequences are DFQATT and SNEGSKA (reference sequence). This CDR3 is 17 amino acids long. The CDR3 DNA reads as TGCAGTGCTAGTTCGCGTCGTGCAGGGTGGGCGGCAGATACGCAGTATTTT. This translates into CSASSRRAGWAADTQYF.

This clonotype was detected a few times. An end of the junction does not agree with germline; a read error may underlie this. The CDR3 is CASSIAGAATVELFF. The CDR3 DNA reads as TGTGCCAGCAGTATAGCGGGAGCCGCCACCGTGGAGCTGTTTTTT. V gene TRBV2 combines with J gene TRBJ2-2, with 9 bases identical to TRBD2. Germline CDR1 SNHLY, CDR2 FYNNEI. This CDR3 is built from 15 residues.

The chain uses TRBV12-3 or TRBV12-4 and TRBJ1-1, with D possibly TRBD1 on 6 matching bases. The V gene lost 8 bases and the J gene lost 11 bases, with 15 bases spanning the gap. CDR3 length: 11 amino acids. CDR3: CASVEQGGAFF. The CDR3 bases are TGTGCCAGCGTCGAACAGGGCGGGGCTTTCTTT.

The chain joins TRBV12-3 or TRBV12-4 to TRBJ2-3; D is uncertain. Trimming took off 7 bases at V and 7 bases at J, with 15 bases between the two ends. The length of the CDR3 is 13 residues. The DNA for the CDR3 is TGTGCCAGCATGTCAACACTAACATATACGCAGTATTTT. Protein product: CASMSTLTYTQYF.

This clonotype was detected once. V gene TRBV6-2 or TRBV6-3 combines with J gene TRBJ2-2; D is unresolved. The V and J ends lost 2 bases and 0 bases respectively, with 4 bases between them. Germline lookup yields CDR1 MNHEY and CDR2 SVGEGT. The CDR3 is 14 amino acids. The CDR3 loop is CASSYLANTGELFF. For the CDR3, the DNA is TGTGCCAGCAGTTACCTGGCGAACACCGGGGAGCTGTTTTTT.

Notes on this clonotype: A much larger clonotype is one base distant, so this may be a read error. The J gene is TRBJ1-2, the V gene TRBV20-1, with D hard to call. Deletions cut 4 bases from V and 4 bases from J, with 19 bases between. The germline CDR1 and CDR2 sequences are DFQATT and SNEGSKA (reference sequence). This CDR3 has 15 amino acids. Here the CDR3 reads CSANNGRTWTYGYTF. Written as DNA, the CDR3 is TGCAGTGCTAACAACGGCCGAACGTGGACCTATGGCTACACCTTC.

As regards this clonotype: Possible read error: a much larger clone is one base away. This CDR3 fails to terminate in the conserved phenylalanine or tryptophan, so it likely reflects a read error. The rearrangement links TRBV7-2 to TRBJ1-1; D is perhaps TRBD1 (6 bases). With 4 bases removed from V and 7 bases from J, the gap between germline ends came to 22 bases. Germline CDR1 is SGHTA and CDR2 is FQGNSA. The CDR3 is 16 amino acids. The CDR3 reads CASSSGQTRARYEAFS. The DNA for the CDR3 is TGTGCCAGCAGCTCAGGACAGACCCGAGCACGTTATGAAGCTTTCTCT.

This clonotype was recorded at least ten times. The rearrangement links TRBV27 to TRBJ2-1, with D possibly TRBD2 on 5 matching bases. Germline V CDR1 and CDR2: MNHEY, SMNVEV (reference sequence). This CDR3 comprises 14 residues. V lost 3 bases and J lost 6, with 12 bases in between. CDR3 sequence (DNA): TGTGCCAGCAGTTTTGCGGGCGCCCCCAATGAGCAGTTCTTC. Its protein is CASSFAGAPNEQFF.

This clonotype was picked up many times. This chain connects TRBV12-5 to TRBJ2-5, with TRBD2 matching 9 bases. Trimming took 7 bases from V and 5 from J; bases not matched to a gene: 11. Germline V gene lookup returns CDR1 LGHNT and CDR2 FRNRAP. This CDR3 contains 15 residues. For the CDR3, the DNA is TGTGCTAGTGCGTGGGGGCTAGCGGGAAGGGAGACCCAGTACTTC. Amino acids: CASAWGLAGRETQYF.

The gene calls are TRBV4-1 and TRBJ1-2, with D tentatively TRBD1 (5 bases). The CDR3 sequence is 15 residues long. V lost 3 bases and J lost 2, with 13 bases in between. Germline V CDR1 and CDR2: MGHRA, YSYEKL. The CDR3, as DNA: TGCGCCAGCAGCCAGATGGGGGAGGAGAACTATGGCTACACCTTC. This encodes CASSQMGEENYGYTF.

This clonotype was seen repeatedly, ten times or more. This chain joins TRBV7-2 and TRBJ1-4, with 7 bases matching TRBD1. The CDR3 is 16 residues long. Unmatched junction bases numbered 6, after V lost 5 bases and J lost 0 bases. Germline V gene data show CDR1 as SGHTA and CDR2 as FQGNSA. DNA for the CDR3: TGTGCCAGCAGCACAGGGACAGCTGCAACTAATGAAAAACTGTTTTTT. This translates into CASSTGTAATNEKLFF.

This clonotype was detected a few times. The chain carries TRBV6-1 and TRBJ2-2; 10 positions match TRBD2. The CDR3 spans 16 residues. Germline V CDR1 and CDR2: MNHNS, SASEGT. V lost 7 bases, J lost 0 bases, and 5 bases stayed unmatched. CDR3 in DNA: TGTGCCAGCATGCAAACTAGCGGGGCGAACACCGGGGAGCTGTTTTTT. This codes for CASMQTSGANTGELFF.

This clonotype was found once. A clone one base away is much larger, so this may be a read error. This chain joins TRBV7-9 and TRBJ2-1; D gene ambiguous. Trimming took 8 bases from V and 2 from J, leaving 4 bases between them. Germline V gives CDR1 SEHNR, CDR2 FQNEAQ (reference sequence). This CDR3 spans 11 amino acids. The CDR3 region is CASRPYNEQFF. In DNA, the CDR3 is TGTGCCAGCCGCCCCTACAATGAGCAGTTCTTC.

This clonotype was detected only a few times. At one of its ends the junction is not consistent with the germline gene, which may arise from a read error. This chain joins TRBV5-1 and TRBJ2-1, with D unclear. The CDR3 loop spans 15 amino acids. From germline, CDR1 is SGHRS and CDR2 YFSETQ. Here the CDR3 reads CAGSFNSDSHNEQFF. CDR3 bases: TGCGCCGGCAGCTTCAACTCCGACTCCCACAATGAGCAGTTCTTC.

Worth noting for this clonotype: A much larger clone sits a single nucleotide away, making a read error possible. The rearrangement joins TRBV28 to TRBJ1-1, with D tentatively TRBD1 (6 bases). V gave up 6 bases and J gave up 10 bases, with 18 bases separating them. Per the germline V gene, CDR1 is MDHEN and CDR2 is SYDVKM. The CDR3 loop spans 13 amino acids. CDR3 DNA sequence: TGTGCCAGCAGCTGGGGCGGGGGGGCTGGAGCTTTCTTT. Residues: CASSWGGGAGAFF.

This clonotype showed up many times. This sequence joins TRBV6-1 and TRBJ2-1, with D maybe TRBD1 (5 bases). CDR1 is MNHNS, CDR2 SASEGT, per germline. The CDR3 has 15 residues. V was cut by 5 bases and J by 5 bases, with 16 bases left in between. The CDR3 nucleotides read TGTGCCAGCAGTACCCCCCGGACAATGAACAATGAGCAGTTCTTC. Amino acid sequence: CASSTPRTMNNEQFF.

This clonotype showed up many times. The chain employs TRBV6-1 and TRBJ1-5; D unresolved. The length of the CDR3 is 16 residues. Germline CDR1 is MNHNS and CDR2 is SASEGT. V was clipped by 2 bases and J by 5 bases, with 16 bases between them. CDR3 residues: CASSESPGLSYQPQHF. The CDR3 bases are TGTGCCAGCAGTGAATCCCCAGGACTTAGTTATCAGCCCCAGCATTTT.

Concerning this clonotype itself: The junction does not match germline at one end; this may be a read error. This chain links TRBV6-2 or TRBV6-3 with TRBJ2-1, with 7 bases fitting TRBD2. The germline gives CDR1 MNHEY, CDR2 SVGEGT. The CDR3 is made up of 13 amino acids. This chain's CDR3 is CAISLTSRNEQFF. The CDR3 nucleotides are TGTGCCATCAGTCTGACTAGCAGGAATGAGCAGTTCTTC.

The table lists this clonotype with many counts. V usage is TRBV12-3 or TRBV12-4 and J usage is TRBJ1-2, with TRBD1 identical over 7 bases. The CDR3 spans 12 residues. With 5 bases clipped from V and 7 bases from J, the junction kept 4 bases outside the gene matches. CDR3 amino acids: CASSPQGVGYTF. The CDR3 DNA is TGTGCCAGCAGTCCGCAGGGGGTTGGCTACACCTTC.

This clonotype was detected ten times or more. This chain connects TRBV7-2 to TRBJ2-3; D uncertain. V lost 5 bases and J lost 2, with 14 bases in between. The V gene's germline CDR1 is SGHTA and CDR2 FQGNSA. The length of the CDR3 is 15 residues. DNA of the CDR3: TGTGCCAGCAGCCAATTGGGCCCTTCCACAGATACGCAGTATTTT. Translating it yields CASSQLGPSTDTQYF.

This clonotype has a count of ten or more. The chain carries TRBV29-1 and TRBJ1-2; 7 bases are shared with TRBD1. CDR1 SQVTM and CDR2 ANQGSEA come from the germline V gene. V shed 1 base, J shed 0 bases, and the junction held 5 bases outside the gene matches. This CDR3 spans 15 amino acids. The CDR3 DNA is TGCAGCGTTGAAGGGCAGGGGGACGCTAACTATGGCTACACCTTC. Translated: CSVEGQGDANYGYTF.